The clone carrying this T cell receptor beta chain was counted ten times or more. The length of the CDR3 is 12 residues. Germline CDR1 and CDR2: MNHEY and SVGEGT. The ends were cut back, 6 bases at V and 6 bases at J, with 8 bases in the middle. TCRdb passed the 5' RACE reads through MiXCR, listing each CDR3 protein once. The data contain about 360,000 distinct CDR3 sequences, 6.2% of them singletons. This sample is part of a study of T cells after yellow fever vaccination. The rearrangement uses TRBV6-2 or TRBV6-3 and TRBJ2-2; D gene unclear. The receptor was derived from a man between 25 and 39 years old who received the YFV17D yellow fever vaccine. The sample in question was PBMCs, obtained 5 days after the yellow fever booster vaccination. The chain's CDR3 is CASSQTPGELFF. The CDR3 nucleotides are TGTGCCAGCAGCCAAACCCCCGGGGAGCTGTTTTTT.